This entry lists 13 T cell receptor beta chains sequenced from one sample in a study of blood T cell repertoires in COVID-19 (dated by TCRdb to about 2020). The method behind the library was the immunoSEQ multiplex PCR assay. The clones in this table, taken by TCRdb from immuneACCESS, are in-frame only. Not every clone is retained; where verified, under half of the shortfall comes from an unresolved V gene, and the cause of the rest is unknown. Within this sample are a few hundred thousand clones, with less than 90% of them counted one time only. Over 0.8% of the sample comes from the top ten. The sequenced sample was PBMCs or T cells enriched from blood (not recorded which). These TCRs come from a young woman who had recovered from COVID-19.

This clone was detected only once. This chain connects TRBV7-9 to TRBJ1-2; D may be TRBD1 (6 bases). The V end was cut by 1 base, the J end by 4 bases, with 10 bases between. Germline CDR1 SEHNR, CDR2 FQNEAQ (reference sequence). The CDR3 consists of 14 residues. CDR3: CASSLGGQIYGYTF. CDR3 nucleotides: TGTGCCAGCAGCTTAGGTGGACAGATCTATGGCTACACCTTC.

The chain combines TRBV6-5 with TRBJ1-1; TRBD1 agrees at 8 bases. After removal of 6 bases from V and 3 bases from J, the junction contained 9 bases not matched to a gene. Germline V CDR1 and CDR2: MNHEY, SVGAGI. The CDR3 is 15 residues long. The CDR3 DNA reads as TGTGCCAGCAGCCGGAAAGGGACAGGAGACACTGAAGCTTTCTTT. Its translation is CASSRKGTGDTEAFF.

Turning to this clone: Other DNA sequences in the sample encode the same CDR3. V gene TRBV3-1 (or the pseudogene TRBV3-2) combines with J gene TRBJ2-1, with D perhaps TRBD2 (5 bases). Looked up from germline, CDR1 is LGHDT and CDR2 is YNNKEL (reference sequence). CDR3 length: 15 residues. The V end lost 0 bases, the J end lost 7 bases, and 13 bases lay between the germline ends. CDR3 nucleotides: TGTGCCAGCAGCCAAGAAGGAGCCCCGGGGAATGAGCAGTTCTTC. Residues: CASSQEGAPGNEQFF.

The chain links TRBV5-1 to TRBJ1-2, with 8 positions matching TRBD1. The CDR3 is 14 residues long. Germline-derived CDR1 and CDR2 are SGHRS and YFSETQ. After removal of 9 bases from V and 1 base from J, the junction contained 8 bases not matched to a gene. CDR3: CATTTGDSNYGYTF. CDR3 DNA sequence: TGCGCCACCACGACAGGGGATAGTAACTATGGCTACACCTTC.

V gene TRBV6-5 combines with J gene TRBJ2-7, with D perhaps TRBD1 (5 bases). V lost 5 bases to trimming and J lost 2 bases, with 10 bases between them. Germline CDR1 reads MNHEY; CDR2 reads SVGAGI. The CDR3 runs 13 residues. The CDR3 sequence: CASSRTLTYEQYF. The DNA of the CDR3 is TGTGCCAGCAGTAGGACACTGACCTACGAGCAGTACTTC.

This clone has a handful of counts. The chain employs TRBV29-1 and TRBJ1-2; a weak D match, TRBD1 (6 bases). Germline V lookup: CDR1 SQVTM, CDR2 ANQGSEA. Trimming took off 5 bases at V and 3 bases at J, with 13 bases between the two ends. The length of the CDR3 is 13 residues. The CDR3 DNA sequence: TGCAGCGTTAGCGCAGGGGCGGACTATGGCTACACCTTC. This sequence encodes CSVSAGADYGYTF.

About this clone itself: This CDR3 is also generated by other DNA sequences in the sample. V usage is TRBV28 and J usage is TRBJ2-7; D not resolved. The length of the CDR3 is 10 residues. Germline V gene lookup returns CDR1 MDHEN and CDR2 SYDVKM. The ends were cut back, 6 bases at V and 4 bases at J, with 4 bases in the middle. This CDR3 reads CASSRYEQYF. CDR3 sequence (DNA): TGTGCCAGCAGCCGGTACGAGCAGTACTTC.

The CDR3 DNA follows: TGTGCCAGCAGCTTGTTAGGTTTCAGGGGTGCGGGAAACATTCAGTACTTC. Encoded protein: CASSLLGFRGAGNIQYF. The V and J genes are TRBV5-6 and TRBJ2-4; a weak D match, TRBD1 (6 bases). Germline loops: CDR1 SGHDT, CDR2 YYEEEE. CDR3 length equals 17 residues. V was cut by 1 base and J by 6 bases, with 20 bases left in between.

The chain links TRBV3-1 (or the pseudogene TRBV3-2) to TRBJ2-1; the D is unclear. V was clipped by 2 bases and J by 10 bases, with 12 bases between them. Germline lookup yields CDR1 LGHDT and CDR2 YNNKEL (reference sequence). This CDR3 is 13 amino acids long. The CDR3 DNA follows: TGTGCCAGCAGCCAATCCATAGTAAACGAGCAGTTCTTC. This gives the protein CASSQSIVNEQFF.

V gene TRBV4-3 combines with J gene TRBJ2-2, with 8 bases lining up with TRBD1. This CDR3 contains 16 residues. The V and J ends lost 3 bases and 3 bases, in that order; junction bases with no gene match: 6. Germline loops: CDR1 LGHNA, CDR2 YSLEER. CDR3 amino acids: CASSQAHRGDTGELFF. The CDR3 DNA reads as TGCGCCAGCAGCCAGGCCCACAGGGGGGACACCGGGGAGCTGTTTTTT.

This clone was seen only once. The chain employs TRBV10-3 and TRBJ1-1; D uncertain. Between the trimmed V and J ends, which lost 10 bases and 0 bases, there was a span of 6 bases. The CDR3 extends over 11 amino acids. Germline CDR1 ENHRY, CDR2 SYGVKD. CDR3 amino acids: CATLLNTEAFF. In DNA form, the CDR3 reads TGTGCCACCTTGTTGAACACTGAAGCTTTCTTT.

This clone has just one count. The chain combines TRBV14 with TRBJ2-7, with 10 bases identical to TRBD1. Germline V gene data show CDR1 as SGHDN and CDR2 as FVKESK. The CDR3 has 14 amino acids. V lost 4 bases and J lost 3; bases outside the gene matches: 3. CDR3 coding DNA: TGTGCCAGCAGCCTCTGGACAGGGGGCTACGAGCAGTACTTC. Translating it yields CASSLWTGGYEQYF.

In its sample, this clone was seen a few times. CDR3 bases: TGCGCCAGCAGCTCACGTTTGGGCCCGAACACTGAAGCTTTCTTT. Translation gives CASSSRLGPNTEAFF. This rearrangement joins TRBV5-1 to TRBJ1-1; no definite D call. This CDR3 contains 15 residues. The germline V and J ends were trimmed by 3 bases and 1 base, with 13 bases remaining between them. Germline CDR1 is SGHRS and CDR2 is YFSETQ.